The T cell receptor beta chain under discussion was sequenced for a study of beta chain features in type 1 diabetes. This clone has only a few counts. What it binds is not known. This CDR3 is 12 amino acids long. V lost 4 bases and J lost 5, with 9 bases in between. Germline V CDR1 and CDR2: SQVTM, ANQGSEA. All of the isolated RNA was reverse transcribed, so expressed TCRB transcripts were sequenced. Method: immunoSEQ multiplex PCR; TCRdb's copy keeps in-frame clones and lacks some. The sample records hundreds of thousands of clones, about an eighth being singletons. Study outcomes and limitations: Moderate but significant shortening of TCRB CDR3s was recorded in all four CD4+ subsets from Type 1 diabetes patients.

There was one heparinised blood draw per donor, averaging about 110 mL. Purity of each sorted population was above 95%. Sequencing was performed on naive CD4+ T cells from blood. The sequence derives from a young man with type 1 diabetes. This chain links TRBV29-1 with TRBJ2-1; D remains ambiguous. This CDR3 reads CSVVKLDNEQFF. CDR3 coding DNA: TGCAGCGTTGTTAAGCTCGACAATGAGCAGTTCTTC.